The 29 T cell receptor beta chains in this list originate from one sample, sequenced in a study of tumor-infiltrating T cells and Merkel cell polyomavirus. Study-wide context: The T cells studied were CD8+ and recognized the Merkel cell polyomavirus KLL epitope.

The repertoire was sequenced with immunoSEQ multiplex PCR; TCRdb's copy has only in-frame clones and lacks some. The data show 20,000 to 25,000 clones, roughly nine tenths seen once. Immunohistochemistry showed robust Merkel cell polyomavirus Large T antigen staining in every patient's tumor. Sequencing input: lymph node tissue. The receptors were sampled from a man aged 45 to 65 with Merkel cell carcinoma.

The V and J genes are TRBV29-1 and TRBJ1-3; no clear D. The V gene's germline CDR1 is SQVTM and CDR2 ANQGSEA. V lost 3 bases and J lost 0, with 15 bases in between. The CDR3 covers 16 residues. CDR3 nucleotide sequence: TGCAGCGTTGAGAGTTCGGCAGGAAGCTCTGGAAACACCATATATTTT. The encoded protein is CSVESSAGSSGNTIYF.

J is TRBJ1-2 and V is TRBV6-1, with 10 bases identical to TRBD1. CDR3 length: 15 residues. V dropped 3 bases and J dropped 4; count of bases not matched to a gene: 5. Looked up from germline, CDR1 is MNHNS and CDR2 is SASEGT. The CDR3 region has the DNA TGTGCCAGCAGTGAGGCGGACAGGGGGATCTATGGCTACACCTTC. Its protein is CASSEADRGIYGYTF.

This clone was observed a handful of times. The V call is TRBV11-2, the J call TRBJ2-1, with 9 bases lining up with TRBD2. The germline gives CDR1 SGHAT, CDR2 FQNNGV. V lost 2 bases to trimming and J lost 5 bases; unmatched junction nucleotides: 4. This CDR3 has 15 residues. The CDR3 loop reads CASSLPGLAHNEQFF. The CDR3 nucleotides are TGTGCCAGCAGCTTACCGGGACTAGCCCACAATGAGCAGTTCTTC. The full variable domain, its missing parts supplied by reference TRBV11-2 and TRBJ2-1, is EAGVAQSPRYKIIEKRQSVAFWCNPISGHATLYWYQQILGQGPKLLIQFQNNGVVDDSQLPKDRFSAERLKGVDSTLKIQPAKLEDSAVYLCASSLPGLAHNEQFFGPGTRLTVL.

This rearrangement joins TRBV5-1 to TRBJ2-7; TRBD2 agrees at 10 bases. The V and J ends lost 4 bases and 3 bases, in that order; junction bases with no gene match: 7. Germline loops: CDR1 SGHRS, CDR2 YFSETQ. The CDR3 extends over 15 amino acids. The DNA for the CDR3 is TGCGCCAGCAGCATGCTAGCGGGAGTTGACTACGAGCAGTACTTC. Translated, it gives CASSMLAGVDYEQYF.

The CDR3 here is CASDTGGQDEQFF. For the CDR3, the DNA is TGTGCCAGCGACACGGGAGGGCAGGATGAGCAGTTCTTC. V and J are TRBV13 and TRBJ2-1, with 8 bases aligning to TRBD2. Per the germline V gene, CDR1 is PRHDT and CDR2 is FYEKMQ (reference sequence). The CDR3 extends over 13 amino acids. The V gene end was trimmed by 8 bases and the J gene end by 8 bases; junction bases not matched to a gene: 8.

The chain recombines TRBV6-5 with TRBJ2-2; D remains unclear. Germline V gives CDR1 MNHEY, CDR2 SVGAGI. V was pared by 4 bases and J by 1 base, with 10 bases between. The CDR3 has 15 residues. This CDR3 reads CASSLGRQNTGELFF. The CDR3 coding sequence is TGTGCCAGCAGTTTGGGCAGACAGAACACCGGGGAGCTGTTTTTT.

The V gene is TRBV7-8, the J gene TRBJ2-3, with D unresolved. This CDR3 is 14 amino acids long. Germline assignment: CDR1 SGHVS and CDR2 FQNEAQ. Trimming removed 3 bases at V and 3 bases at J, with 10 bases between. The CDR3 region has the DNA TGTGCCAGCAGCTTGATTCAGGTTACAGATACGCAGTATTTT. Translating it yields CASSLIQVTDTQYF.

The gene calls are TRBV29-1 and TRBJ1-4; 8 nucleotides align to TRBD1. Germline V lookup: CDR1 SQVTM, CDR2 ANQGSEA. This CDR3 has 13 residues. V dropped 4 bases and J dropped 6; count of bases not matched to a gene: 4. The CDR3 loop is CSVVQGADEKLFF. The DNA of the CDR3 is TGCAGCGTTGTCCAGGGGGCGGATGAAAAACTGTTTTTT. The entire variable domain, with the rest obtained from reference TRBV29-1 and TRBJ1-4, is as follows: SAVISQKPSRDICQRGTSLTIQCQVDSQVTMMFWYRQQPGQSLTLIATANQGSEATYESGFVIDKFPISRPNLTFSTLTVSNMSPEDSSIYLCSVVQGADEKLFFGSGTQLSVL.

This clone was seen a few times. The rearrangement links TRBV10-1 to TRBJ1-5; 11 positions agree with TRBD1. The CDR3 is 17 amino acids. CDR1 and CDR2 (germline): WNHNN, SYGVQD (reference sequence). V was clipped by 7 bases and J by 0 bases; unmatched bases: 8. CDR3 sequence (DNA): TGCGCCAGCAAGCGGGACAGGGGGAACCTTAGCAATCAGCCCCAGCATTTT. It codes for CASKRDRGNLSNQPQHF.

The rearrangement joins TRBV28 to TRBJ1-4; TRBD1 matches at 9 bases. CDR1 is MDHEN and CDR2 is SYDVKM in the germline V gene. The CDR3 extends over 15 amino acids. Unmatched junction bases numbered 6, after V lost 4 bases and J lost 6 bases. CDR3 coding DNA: TGTGCCAGCAGTTCCCCCGGGACAGGGCATGAAAAACTGTTTTTT. Its translation is CASSSPGTGHEKLFF.

The rearrangement links TRBV5-1 to TRBJ2-3; TRBD1 agrees at 11 bases. Germline CDR1 reads SGHRS; CDR2 reads YFSETQ. The junction had 10 bases not matched to a gene; V was cut back by 7 bases and J by 3 bases. The CDR3 totals 16 residues. CDR3 DNA: TGCGCCAGCTTCGGTCTGGGGACAGGGGGAACAGATACGCAGTATTTT. Protein product: CASFGLGTGGTDTQYF. The entire variable domain, with the rest obtained from reference TRBV5-1 and TRBJ2-3, is as follows: KAGVTQTPRYLIKTRGQQVTLSCSPISGHRSVSWYQQTPGQGLQFLFEYFSETQRNKGNFPGRFSGRQFSNSRSEMNVSTLELGDSALYLCASFGLGTGGTDTQYFGPGTRLTVL.

The chain links TRBV27 to TRBJ2-3; D is uncertain. Germline CDR1 MNHEY, CDR2 SMNVEV (reference sequence). Trimming pared 6 bases from V and 0 bases from J, leaving 13 bases between. The CDR3 spans 15 residues. This chain's CDR3 is CASSRPGYSTDTQYF. The CDR3 nucleotides are TGTGCCAGCAGCCGCCCCGGGTATAGCACAGATACGCAGTATTTT.

The chain links TRBV28 to TRBJ1-1; D unresolved. This CDR3 has 11 residues. The V gene's germline CDR1 is MDHEN and CDR2 SYDVKM. Trimming removed 6 bases from V and 5 bases from J, with 7 bases in between. The CDR3 spells CASSRLTEAFF. In nucleotides, the CDR3 is TGTGCCAGCAGCCGTTTGACTGAAGCTTTCTTT.

The V call is TRBV4-3, the J call TRBJ1-3, with TRBD1 identical over 8 bases. The CDR3 covers 16 residues. Germline V CDR1 and CDR2: LGHNA, YSLEER. V lost 1 base and J lost 0; bases outside the gene matches: 2. The DNA of the CDR3 is TGCGCCAGCAGCCAAGGGACAGGGACCTCTGGAAACACCATATATTTT. Its translation is CASSQGTGTSGNTIYF.

The gene calls are TRBV4-3 and TRBJ1-6, with 7 bases that match TRBD1. Germline V gene data show CDR1 as LGHNA and CDR2 as YSLEER. The CDR3 runs to 18 residues. V dropped 10 bases and J dropped 1; count of bases not matched to a gene: 16. The CDR3 DNA is TGCGCCACCGCAAACCGGGACAGCCCGGCGTCCTATAATTCACCCCTCCACTTT. Protein: CATANRDSPASYNSPLHF.

V gene TRBV30 combines with J gene TRBJ2-5, with D possibly TRBD1 on 5 matching bases. The CDR3 contains 15 residues. Germline assignment: CDR1 GTSNPN and CDR2 SVGIG (reference sequence). Trimming stripped 2 bases from V and 7 bases from J, with 20 bases between. CDR3 sequence (DNA): TGTGCCTGGAGTCTTAACAGCCTTTCCCAGGGGACCCAGTACTTC. Protein product: CAWSLNSLSQGTQYF.

J is TRBJ1-3 and V is TRBV5-6; D call uncertain. The CDR3 loop spans 18 amino acids. The germline CDR1 and CDR2 sequences are SGHDT and YYEEEE. Trimming removed 4 bases at V and 2 bases at J, with 22 bases between. This chain's CDR3 is CASSSGIGAREAGNTIYF. The CDR3 DNA sequence: TGTGCCAGCAGCAGCGGCATAGGTGCTAGGGAGGCTGGAAACACCATATATTTT.

The chain employs TRBV7-2 and TRBJ2-7, with no clear D. The germline V and J ends were trimmed by 1 base and 7 bases, with 8 bases remaining between them. This CDR3 has 12 residues. The germline V gene has CDR1 SGHTA and CDR2 FQGNSA. The CDR3 region is CASSLGNLEQYF. CDR3 DNA: TGTGCCAGCAGCTTAGGTAATCTTGAGCAGTACTTC.

The gene calls are TRBV29-1 and TRBJ2-3, with 14 bases aligning to TRBD2. V lost 4 bases and J lost 8; bases outside the gene matches: 17. Germline CDR1 SQVTM, CDR2 ANQGSEA. The CDR3 is made up of 18 amino acids. The CDR3 loop is CSVVGLAGEVVKSGTQYF. CDR3 bases: TGCAGCGTTGTGGGACTAGCGGGGGAGGTAGTTAAGTCCGGTACGCAGTATTTT.

This chain connects TRBV18 to TRBJ1-2, with 8 bases fitting TRBD1. Per the germline V gene, CDR1 is KGHSH and CDR2 is LQKENI. There are 16 residues in the CDR3. V lost 1 base to trimming and J lost 7 bases; unmatched junction nucleotides: 11. CDR3 sequence (DNA): TGTGCCAGCTCACCACGTACCCAGGGGGCGCCTAGTGGCTACACCTTC. This translates into CASSPRTQGAPSGYTF.

The chain recombines TRBV19 with TRBJ2-1, with TRBD2 identical over 9 bases. This CDR3 is built from 15 residues. Germline CDR1 reads LNHDA; CDR2 reads SQIVND (reference sequence). The V gene end was trimmed by 6 bases and the J gene end by 2 bases; junction bases not matched to a gene: 5. The CDR3 coding sequence is TGTGCCAGTAGCCCGACTAGCGGTACCTACAATGAGCAGTTCTTC. Amino acids: CASSPTSGTYNEQFF. Full variable domain (remainder filled in from reference TRBV19 and TRBJ2-1): DGGITQSPKYLFRKEGQNVTLSCEQNLNHDAMYWYRQDPGQGLRLIYYSQIVNDFQKGDIAEGYSVSREKKESFPLTVTSAQKNPTAFYLCASSPTSGTYNEQFFGPGTRLTVL.

This rearrangement joins TRBV9 to TRBJ2-3, with a tentative D call TRBD2 (6 bases). CDR3 length equals 12 residues. V lost 3 bases and J 7 bases, leaving 9 bases between the germline ends. Per germline, CDR1 SGDLS and CDR2 YYNGEE. CDR3 in amino acids: CASSAGENTQYF. The CDR3 DNA is TGTGCCAGCAGCGCGGGGGAGAATACGCAGTATTTT.

Regarding this clone: A junction end diverges from the germline sequence, so it may reflect a read error. The chain is built from TRBV6-1 and TRBJ2-7; 7 bases match TRBD1. CDR3 length: 13 residues. CDR1 MNHNS and CDR2 SASEGT come from the germline V gene. CDR3 sequence (DNA): TGTACCAGCAGTCAAACAGGGGCCTACGAGCAGTACTTC. It codes for CTSSQTGAYEQYF.

This clone showed up just once. This chain links TRBV30 with TRBJ1-3; no reliable D call. With 4 bases removed from V and 0 bases from J, the gap between germline ends came to 13 bases. The CDR3 is made up of 15 amino acids. Looked up from germline, CDR1 is GTSNPN and CDR2 is SVGIG (reference sequence). The CDR3 DNA sequence: TGTGCCTGGAATGGTTATAGGAGCTCTGGAAACACCATATATTTT. Translated: CAWNGYRSSGNTIYF.

The chain is built from TRBV30 and TRBJ2-7; the D gene is possibly TRBD1 (6 bases). This CDR3 is 14 amino acids long. Germline V gene sequence: CDR1 GTSNPN, CDR2 SVGIG (reference sequence). The V end lost 3 bases, the J end lost 2 bases, and 14 bases lay between the germline ends. This CDR3 is CAWSPGTTTYEQYF. In DNA, the CDR3 is TGTGCCTGGAGCCCCGGGACAACCACCTACGAGCAGTACTTC.

This clone was counted a single time. The V and J genes are TRBV6-5 and TRBJ1-1; the match to TRBD1 covers 9 bases. The CDR3 has 15 residues. Germline trimming cut 4 bases from V and 4 bases from J; bases unmatched to any gene: 7. CDR1 is MNHEY, CDR2 SVGAGI, per germline. The CDR3, as DNA: TGTGCCAGCAGTTCCCAACAGGGGGCTGGCACTGAAGCTTTCTTT. It yields the protein CASSSQQGAGTEAFF.

This chain connects TRBV18 to TRBJ1-1; D may be TRBD1 (5 bases). The ends were cut back, 5 bases at V and 3 bases at J, with 10 bases in the middle. The germline CDR1 and CDR2 sequences are KGHSH and LQKENI. This CDR3 has 13 amino acids. The CDR3 DNA follows: TGTGCCAGCTCAGGGGGGACGGACACTGAAGCTTTCTTT. Amino acids: CASSGGTDTEAFF.

The genes are TRBV4-1 and TRBJ2-2, with 11 bases lining up with TRBD2. From germline, CDR1 is MGHRA and CDR2 YSYEKL. The ends lost 0 bases at V and 7 bases at J; junction bases unmatched: 7. This CDR3 has 17 residues. CDR3 sequence (DNA): TGCGCCAGCAGCCAAGATTTACTAGCGGGAGCTGTCGGGGAGCTGTTTTTT. It codes for CASSQDLLAGAVGELFF.

The V call is TRBV19, the J call TRBJ2-5, with 7 bases identical to TRBD2. The CDR3 contains 13 residues. V dropped 3 bases and J dropped 7; count of bases not matched to a gene: 5. Germline V gene sequence: CDR1 LNHDA, CDR2 SQIVND (reference sequence). The CDR3 spells CASSMGGTRTQYF. CDR3 nucleotide sequence: TGTGCCAGTAGTATGGGGGGGACTCGGACCCAGTACTTC.